This T cell receptor beta chain was profiled in a study of T cells in Graves' hyperthyroidism and ophthalmopathy. Details on this clonotype: A much larger clone lies a single base off, so this may be a read error. Because the CDR3 is missing its conserved closing phenylalanine or tryptophan, this is likely a read error.

V was clipped by 3 bases and J by 5 bases; unmatched bases: 3. Germline V gives CDR1 GTSNPN, CDR2 SVGIG (reference sequence). CDR3 length: 13 residues. The cohort's ophthalmopathy patients, a group with duration under 3 months, had a Clinical Activity Score of at least 3 and a NOSPECS grade of at least 4. The investigators amplified TCR beta CDR3 regions from RNA transcripts. Primed by the HTBI set, a first-round RT-PCR was run on the TCR CDR3. Each CDR3 protein gets one entry after TCRdb re-called the multiplex PCR reads with MiXCR. The sample lists hundreds of thousands of distinct CDR3 sequences; around 22% were seen once.

The chain links TRBV30 to TRBJ1-5; 8 positions agree with TRBD1. The TCR originated in a woman under 40 with Graves' ophthalmopathy. The sequenced sample consisted of blood. In DNA form, the CDR3 reads TGTGCCTGGAGCGCGGGACAGGATCAGCCCCAGCATTAT. As protein: CAWSAGQDQPQHY.